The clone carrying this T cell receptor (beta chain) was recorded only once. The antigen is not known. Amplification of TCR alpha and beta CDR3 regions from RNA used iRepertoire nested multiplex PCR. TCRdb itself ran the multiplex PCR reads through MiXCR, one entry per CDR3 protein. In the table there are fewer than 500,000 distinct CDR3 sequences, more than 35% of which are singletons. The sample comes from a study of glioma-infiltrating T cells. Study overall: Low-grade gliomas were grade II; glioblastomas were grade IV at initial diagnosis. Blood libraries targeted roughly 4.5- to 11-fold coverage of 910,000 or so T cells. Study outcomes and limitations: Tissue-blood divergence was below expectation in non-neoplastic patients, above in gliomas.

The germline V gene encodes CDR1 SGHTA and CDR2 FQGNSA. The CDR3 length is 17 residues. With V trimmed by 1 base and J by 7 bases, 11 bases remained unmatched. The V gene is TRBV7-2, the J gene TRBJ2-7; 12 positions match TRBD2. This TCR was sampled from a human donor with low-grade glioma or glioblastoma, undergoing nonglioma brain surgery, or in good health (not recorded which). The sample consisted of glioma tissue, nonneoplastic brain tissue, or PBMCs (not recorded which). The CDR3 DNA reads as TGTGCCAGCAGCTTAGTGCCTAGCGGGAGGGCCTACAATGAGCAGTACTTC. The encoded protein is CASSLVPSGRAYNEQYF.